This passage covers 26 T cell receptor beta chains from one sample sequenced in a study of CD8+CD57+ T cells in acquired aplastic anemia. Profiles of TCR beta VDJ and CDR3 were generated from a genomic DNA template. TCRdb passed the reads through MiXCR, listing each CDR3 protein once. The profile shows about 81,000 distinct CDR3 sequences, over 35% of them singletons. Sequencing used sorted CD4+, CD8+, or CD8+CD57+ T cells (not recorded which) from PBMCs. All receptors come from a human donor in good health, serving as a control.

As concerns this clonotype: Since a much larger clone is just one base distant, this may be a read error. The chain carries TRBV19 and TRBJ2-5, with 10 nucleotides matching TRBD2. The CDR3 spans 16 residues. Germline V lookup: CDR1 LNHDA, CDR2 SQIVND (reference sequence). The CDR3 DNA is TGTGCCAGTAGTATATCGAGCGGGGGGGGACAAGAGACCCAGTGCTTC. This gives the protein CASSISSGGGQETQCF.

This clonotype has at least ten counts. The chain combines TRBV10-3 with TRBJ2-5; D is uncertain. Trimming removed 0 bases from V and 5 bases from J, with 16 bases in between. The CDR3 covers 16 residues. Per the germline V gene, CDR1 is ENHRY and CDR2 is SYGVKD. The CDR3 region is CAISESELAIDETQYF. CDR3 bases: TGTGCCATCAGTGAGTCGGAACTCGCCATAGACGAGACCCAGTACTTC.

The chain uses TRBV19 and TRBJ1-5; D call uncertain. The V and J ends lost 2 bases and 1 base respectively, with 9 bases between them. The CDR3 runs to 15 residues. Germline CDR1 is LNHDA and CDR2 is SQIVND (reference sequence). CDR3 coding DNA: TGTGCCAGTAGTATACAGATTTTCAGCAATCAGCCCCAGCATTTT. Encoded protein: CASSIQIFSNQPQHF.

This clonotype came up many times. This chain links TRBV11-2 with TRBJ2-3; no clear D. Germline V gives CDR1 SGHAT, CDR2 FQNNGV. The CDR3 runs to 16 residues. Between the trimmed V and J ends, which lost 5 bases and 2 bases, there was a span of 17 bases. CDR3 sequence (DNA): TGTGCCAGCAGCCAAGGGTCAAGCACGCTCACAGATACGCAGTATTTT. Its protein is CASSQGSSTLTDTQYF. The whole variable domain, remainder taken from reference TRBV11-2 and TRBJ2-3, is EAGVAQSPRYKIIEKRQSVAFWCNPISGHATLYWYQQILGQGPKLLIQFQNNGVVDDSQLPKDRFSAERLKGVDSTLKIQPAKLEDSAVYLCASSQGSSTLTDTQYFGPGTRLTVL.

This clonotype was picked up a small number of times. A much larger clonotype is one base distant, so this may be a read error. The rearrangement uses TRBV4-2 and TRBJ2-7; perhaps TRBD2 as D (6 bases). V dropped 3 bases and J dropped 2 bases, with 17 bases sitting between them. CDR1 and CDR2 from the germline V gene are LGHNA and YNFKEQ. This CDR3 region has 16 residues. CDR3 nucleotides: TGTGCCAGCAGCCACGGCGGTAGCGGCGTCACCTACGAGCAGTACTTC. It encodes CASSHGGSGVTYEQYF.

The gene calls are TRBV7-8 and TRBJ2-7; possibly TRBD2 for D (6 bases). The CDR3 is made up of 14 amino acids. From germline, CDR1 is SGHVS and CDR2 FQNEAQ. Trimming removed 4 bases from V and 6 bases from J, with 16 bases in between. The CDR3 loop is CASSSPTGGIEQYF. The CDR3 nucleotides are TGTGCCAGCAGCTCCCCGACTGGAGGGATCGAGCAGTACTTC.

This clonotype was seen repeatedly, ten times or more. The chain combines TRBV9 with TRBJ2-7; D assignment may be TRBD1 or TRBD2 (5 bases each). Germline values: CDR1 SGDLS, CDR2 YYNGEE. The CDR3 has 14 residues. Trimming shortened V by 1 base and J by 2 bases, and 10 bases separated the two germline ends. Here the CDR3 DNA reads TGTGCCAGCAGCGTATCCGGGACCCCCTACGAGCAGTACTTC. Protein: CASSVSGTPYEQYF.

The V and J genes are TRBV10-1 and TRBJ2-2; 7 bases are a match to TRBD1. Germline V gene lookup returns CDR1 WNHNN and CDR2 SYGVQD (reference sequence). The CDR3 is 17 amino acids. The trim removed 3 bases at V and 6 bases at J, leaving 13 bases unmatched. CDR3 residues: CASSERQGSSSAGELFF. The CDR3 DNA reads TGCGCCAGCAGTGAACGACAGGGTAGCAGTTCCGCCGGGGAGCTGTTTTTT.

This clonotype was counted at least ten times. This rearrangement joins TRBV9 to TRBJ1-1; unclear D gene. Trimming removed 5 bases from V and 1 base from J, with 12 bases in between. CDR1 and CDR2 from the germline V gene are SGDLS and YYNGEE. This CDR3 has 14 residues. Here the CDR3 reads CASRRDMGNTEAFF. The CDR3 DNA reads as TGTGCCAGCAGGAGGGATATGGGGAACACTGAAGCTTTCTTT.

About this clonotype: This clone may be a read error of a much larger clone one base away. CDR3 in amino acids: CASEGEDWYGYTF. The CDR3 nucleotides are TGTGCCAGCGAAGGGGAGGATTGGTATGGCTACACCTTC. The genes are TRBV5-4 and TRBJ1-2, with D tentatively TRBD1 (5 bases). Trimming pared 7 bases from V and 5 bases from J, leaving 15 bases between. Germline CDR1 and CDR2: SGHNT and YYREEE (reference sequence). The CDR3 is 13 amino acids.

The chain carries TRBV10-3 and TRBJ2-7; TRBD1 matches 9 bases. This CDR3 has 13 residues. Germline trimming cut 6 bases from V and 4 bases from J; bases unmatched to any gene: 4. CDR1 is ENHRY, CDR2 SYGVKD, per germline. CDR3 in amino acids: CAISGQGLYEQYF. The CDR3 DNA is TGTGCCATCAGCGGACAGGGGTTGTACGAGCAGTACTTC.

This chain uses TRBV12-5 with TRBJ2-7; 12 positions match TRBD1. Germline CDR1 is LGHNT and CDR2 is FRNRAP. The CDR3 is made up of 19 amino acids. With V trimmed by 0 bases and J by 1 base, 10 bases remained unmatched. The CDR3: CASGLVVVVGQGASYEQYF. DNA of the CDR3: TGTGCTAGTGGTTTGGTGGTGGTAGTGGGACAGGGGGCTTCCTACGAGCAGTACTTC. The full variable domain, with the rest looked up from reference TRBV12-5 and TRBJ2-7, is DARVTQTPRHKVTEMGQEVTMRCQPILGHNTVFWYRQTMMQGLELLAYFRNRAPLDDSGMPKDRFSAEMPDATLATLKIQPSEPRDSAVYFCASGLVVVVGQGASYEQYFGPGTRLTVT.

This clonotype was counted between two and nine times. The CDR3 sequence is CASSSWDDATNEKLFF. CDR3 DNA sequence: TGTGCCAGTAGTTCCTGGGACGATGCAACTAATGAAAAACTGTTTTTT. The chain uses TRBV19 and TRBJ1-4, with a tentative D call TRBD1 (5 bases). This CDR3 is built from 16 residues. Trimming left V 5 bases short and J 0 bases short, with 13 bases between. Germline assignment: CDR1 LNHDA and CDR2 SQIVND (reference sequence).

With respect to this clonotype: The junction departs from the called germline gene at one end, perhaps through a read error. V and J are TRBV27 and TRBJ1-2, with D tentatively TRBD1 (5 bases). Germline V CDR1 and CDR2: MNHEY, SMNVEV (reference sequence). The CDR3 has 14 residues. CDR3 coding DNA: TGTGCCGGCAGATCAGGGTTTTTTGACCATGGCTACACCTTC. Translating it yields CAGRSGFFDHGYTF.

The chain employs TRBV5-1 and TRBJ2-3; tentatively, D is TRBD1 (7 bases). The CDR3 runs to 14 residues. With 4 bases removed from V and 2 bases from J, the gap between germline ends came to 11 bases. The germline V gene has CDR1 SGHRS and CDR2 YFSETQ. CDR3 residues: CASSAGQLTDTQYF. In nucleotides, the CDR3 is TGCGCCAGCAGCGCGGGACAGCTCACAGATACGCAGTATTTT.

CDR3 sequence: CASRMDGTANYGYTF. Written as DNA, the CDR3 is TGTGCCAGTAGGATGGACGGCACAGCTAACTATGGCTACACCTTC. The chain combines TRBV19 with TRBJ1-2; unclear D gene. V gave up 6 bases and J gave up 0 bases, with 14 bases separating them. This CDR3 contains 15 residues. CDR1 and CDR2 from the germline V gene are LNHDA and SQIVND (reference sequence).

The J gene is TRBJ1-5, the V gene TRBV10-3, with a weak D call TRBD1 (5 bases). The CDR3 runs to 14 residues. Trimming pared 2 bases from V and 3 bases from J, leaving 8 bases between. Looked up from germline, CDR1 is ENHRY and CDR2 is SYGVKD. CDR3 nucleotides: TGTGCCATCAGTGAGAACAGGAACAATCAGCCCCAGCATTTT. Protein product: CAISENRNNQPQHF.

This clonotype was counted many times. As DNA, the CDR3 is TGTGCCAGCAGCTTGGATCTTGGTAGCAATCAGCCCCAGCATTTT. Its protein is CASSLDLGSNQPQHF. The genes are TRBV5-5 and TRBJ1-5; D is uncertain. The CDR3 consists of 15 residues. V lost 0 bases and J lost 0, with 7 bases in between. Looked up from germline, CDR1 is SGHKS and CDR2 is YYEKEE (reference sequence).

This clonotype was counted many times. The rearrangement links TRBV2 to TRBJ2-4; D is perhaps TRBD1 or TRBD2 (5 bases each). The CDR3 has 14 amino acids. Germline values: CDR1 SNHLY, CDR2 FYNNEI. V was shortened by 8 bases and J by 0 bases, with 11 bases between the two germline ends. CDR3 in DNA: TGTGCCAGCGGGGCAGGACTAGCCAAAAACATTCAGTACTTC. Encoded protein: CASGAGLAKNIQYF.

The chain links TRBV2 to TRBJ2-5; 9 bases fit TRBD2. The germline CDR1 and CDR2 sequences are SNHLY and FYNNEI. There are 15 residues in the CDR3. V trimming: 3 bases; J trimming: 2 bases; junction bases outside the gene matches: 4. CDR3 residues: CASSELTSGQETQYF. CDR3 in DNA: TGTGCCAGCAGTGAGCTTACTAGCGGGCAAGAGACCCAGTACTTC.

The rearrangement links TRBV4-2 to TRBJ1-2; D is unclear. CDR1 LGHNA and CDR2 YNFKEQ come from the germline V gene. This CDR3 contains 13 residues. Trimming removed 0 bases from V and 3 bases from J, with 5 bases in between. The CDR3 sequence is CASSQDGYYGYTF. CDR3 coding DNA: TGTGCCAGCAGCCAAGATGGATACTATGGCTACACCTTC.

The rearrangement uses TRBV6-1 and TRBJ1-2, with D unresolved. Germline assignment: CDR1 MNHNS and CDR2 SASEGT. CDR3 length: 13 residues. The V and J ends lost 5 bases and 7 bases respectively, with 14 bases between them. This CDR3 is CASSSEQTCGYTF. The DNA of the CDR3 is TGTGCCAGCAGTAGTGAACAGACCTGTGGCTACACCTTC.

The chain employs TRBV15 and TRBJ2-2, with 9 bases fitting TRBD1. Unmatched junction bases numbered 8, after V lost 5 bases and J lost 7 bases. The germline gives CDR1 LNHNV, CDR2 YYDKDF (reference sequence). The CDR3 has 15 residues. DNA for the CDR3: TGTGCCACCAGCCACCCCGGGACAGGGCGCGGGGAGCTGTTTTTT. This codes for CATSHPGTGRGELFF.

This clonotype was found many times. The CDR3 DNA reads as TGTGCCAGCGCCGGGACGGATGATATGTTCTATGGCTACACCTTC. Its translation: CASAGTDDMFYGYTF. The genes are TRBV7-9 and TRBJ1-2, with D perhaps TRBD1 (5 bases). V was shortened by 8 bases and J by 4 bases, with 20 bases between the two germline ends. The CDR3 extends over 15 amino acids. Per the germline V gene, CDR1 is SEHNR and CDR2 is FQNEAQ (reference sequence).

This clonotype was detected only once. The rearrangement links TRBV10-3 to TRBJ1-3, with TRBD1 as a possible D gene (6 bases). The CDR3 has 13 residues. Trimming left V 4 bases short and J 10 bases short, with 14 bases between. The germline CDR1 and CDR2 sequences are ENHRY and SYGVKD. CDR3 DNA: TGTGCCATCAGTGGGGACACCACTGGGACCATATATTTT. It is translated as CAISGDTTGTIYF.

The chain has TRBV25-1 and TRBJ2-1, with 9 bases that match TRBD1. Germline V lookup: CDR1 MGHDK, CDR2 SYGVNS. V was clipped by 3 bases and J by 9 bases; unmatched bases: 9. The CDR3 consists of 15 residues. CDR3 DNA: TGTGCCAGCAGTGACCGAGGACAGGGGTATACTGAGCAGTTCTTC. Residues: CASSDRGQGYTEQFF.